This T cell receptor beta chain was sequenced for a study of a mutant IDH1 vaccine in newly diagnosed glioma. Looking at the study overall: First vaccine doses came 4-6 weeks after radiotherapy alone, or with temozolomide cycles. The therapy given earlier, which was standard therapy, consisted of radiotherapy, temozolomide, or both, and most of the patients received both.

Germline V gene sequence: CDR1 MNHEY, CDR2 SMNVEV (reference sequence). The CDR3 contains 13 residues. The V and J ends lost 3 bases and 1 base respectively, with 7 bases between them. TCRdb keeps only in-frame clones here, not all; method: immunoSEQ multiplex PCR. This table has about 50,000 clones, about 81% appearing once. Study-level points and caveats: Altogether, 80% to 95% of patients exhibited vaccine-induced immune responses.

Points on this clone: Its specificity is unknown.

Documented time point: week 5, during vaccination. All doses held 300 ug of mutant IDH1 20-mer peptide, with topical imiquimod. Each tumor in the donors was a new WHO grade 3 or 4 astrocytoma, IDH1-mutant and ATRX-lost. The clonotype comes from a woman aged 50 to 65 with glioma. V usage is TRBV27 and J usage is TRBJ2-7, with D unresolved. Sample: PBMCs, taken from a glioma patient whose treatment included an IDH1 peptide vaccine. CDR3 nucleotide sequence: TGTGCCAGCAGTTTCGAATCTTCCTACGAGCAGTACTTC. It yields the protein CASSFESSYEQYF.